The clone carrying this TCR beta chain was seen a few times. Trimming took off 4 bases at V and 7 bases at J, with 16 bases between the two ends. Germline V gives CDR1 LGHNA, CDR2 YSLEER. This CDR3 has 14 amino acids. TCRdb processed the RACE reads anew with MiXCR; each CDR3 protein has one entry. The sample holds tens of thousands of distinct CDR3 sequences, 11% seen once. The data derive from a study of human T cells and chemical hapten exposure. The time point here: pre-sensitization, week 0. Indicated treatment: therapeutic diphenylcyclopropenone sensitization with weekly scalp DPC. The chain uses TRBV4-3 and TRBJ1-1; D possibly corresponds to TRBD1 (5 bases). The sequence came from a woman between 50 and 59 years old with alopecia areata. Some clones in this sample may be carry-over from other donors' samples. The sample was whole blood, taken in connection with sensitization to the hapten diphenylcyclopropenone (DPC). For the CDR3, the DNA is TGCGCCAGCAGCCGGCAGGGCGGTGGGCGTGAAGCTTTCTTT. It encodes CASSRQGGGREAFF.